Listed below are T cell receptor beta chains from one sample, sequenced in a study of Ad26.COV2.S vaccination and SARS-CoV-2 variants. Clones were sequenced by immunoSEQ multiplex PCR, and TCRdb holds only the in-frame ones, with some missing. Among 200,000 to 250,000 clones listed, roughly 88% were seen once. The sequencing used peripheral blood, collected in a trial of Ad26.COV2.S vaccine versus placebo. These receptors were collected from a person between 18 and 65 years old who received the Ad26.COV2.S COVID-19 vaccine or a placebo. Both conserved end residues are part of each CDR3. A D gene is named only where the DNA matches it firmly. Size is omitted from some rows. Given values are once, few, many or a class for expanded clones.

V gene: TRBV5-1; J gene: TRBJ2-7; CDR3 length: 15; D gene: NA; clone size: NA; CDR3 protein: CASSLNVGETYEQYF; CDR3 DNA: TGCGCCAGCAGCTTGAATGTCGGGGAGACCTACGAGCAGTACTTC
V gene: TRBV5-4; J gene: TRBJ1-1; CDR3 length: 13; D gene: NA; clone size: many; CDR3 protein: CASSSLGDTEAFF; CDR3 DNA: TGTGCCAGCAGCTCCCTAGGGGACACTGAAGCTTTCTTT
V gene: TRBV19; J gene: TRBJ1-2; CDR3 length: 14; D gene: NA; clone size: NA; CDR3 protein: CASSVRTLHYGYTF; CDR3 DNA: TGTGCCAGTAGTGTAAGGACCCTCCACTATGGCTACACCTTC
V gene: TRBV18; J gene: TRBJ1-1; CDR3 length: 14; D gene: NA; clone size: NA; CDR3 protein: CASSLTGGLTEAFF; CDR3 DNA: TGTGCCAGCTCACTCACCGGGGGCCTTACTGAAGCTTTCTTT
V gene: TRBV4-1; J gene: TRBJ2-3; CDR3 length: 13; D gene: NA; clone size: NA; CDR3 protein: CASSQEKLAAQYF; CDR3 DNA: TGCGCCAGCAGCCAAGAGAAGCTAGCTGCGCAGTATTTT
V gene: TRBV7-9; J gene: TRBJ1-2; CDR3 length: 17; D gene: TRBD1; clone size: NA; CDR3 protein: CASSSDFLGQGSHGYTF; CDR3 DNA: TGTGCCAGCAGCTCAGACTTCCTCGGACAGGGGTCCCATGGCTACACCTTC
V gene: TRBV5-1; J gene: TRBJ2-1; CDR3 length: 17; D gene: NA; clone size: NA; CDR3 protein: CASSQTDAGYSYNEQFF; CDR3 DNA: TGCGCCAGCAGCCAAACAGACGCAGGTTACTCCTACAATGAGCAGTTCTTC
V gene: TRBV7-2; J gene: TRBJ1-5; CDR3 length: 16; D gene: NA; clone size: once; CDR3 protein: CASSSGSGAIRSPQHF; CDR3 DNA: TGTGCCAGCAGCTCAGGGTCAGGGGCGATTCGGAGCCCCCAGCATTTT
V gene: TRBV6-2/TRBV6-3; J gene: TRBJ2-1; CDR3 length: 12; D gene: TRBD2; clone size: NA; CDR3 protein: CASSYWEGSQFF; CDR3 DNA: TGTGCCAGCAGTTACTGGGAGGGAAGCCAGTTCTTC
V gene: TRBV7-2; J gene: TRBJ1-2; CDR3 length: 14; D gene: NA; clone size: NA; CDR3 protein: CASSLALASYGYTF; CDR3 DNA: TGTGCCAGCAGCTTAGCGCTGGCCAGTTATGGCTACACCTTC
V gene: TRBV24-1; J gene: TRBJ2-1; CDR3 length: 16; D gene: NA; clone size: NA; CDR3 protein: CATSDPRSGLGNEQFF; CDR3 DNA: TGTGCCACCAGTGATCCCCGATCGGGTCTAGGCAATGAGCAGTTCTTC
V gene: TRBV9; J gene: TRBJ2-3; CDR3 length: 16; D gene: TRBD1; clone size: NA; CDR3 protein: CASSKRDRPSTDTQYF; CDR3 DNA: TGTGCCAGCAGCAAACGGGACAGACCCAGCACAGATACGCAGTATTTT
V gene: TRBV30; J gene: TRBJ2-2; CDR3 length: 15; D gene: NA; clone size: NA; CDR3 protein: CAWIPGPLNTGELFF; CDR3 DNA: TGTGCCTGGATCCCGGGGCCGTTGAACACCGGGGAGCTGTTTTTT
V gene: TRBV6-5; J gene: TRBJ2-5; CDR3 length: 15; D gene: NA; clone size: NA; CDR3 protein: CASSRGGGNQETQYF; CDR3 DNA: TGTGCCAGCAGCCGAGGGGGGGGGAACCAAGAGACCCAGTACTTC
V gene: TRBV5-5; J gene: TRBJ1-1; CDR3 length: 14; D gene: NA; clone size: NA; CDR3 protein: CASSPTQGPMGAFF; CDR3 DNA: TGTGCCAGCAGCCCCACACAGGGCCCGATGGGAGCTTTCTTT
V gene: TRBV30; J gene: TRBJ1-2; CDR3 length: 12; D gene: NA; clone size: NA; CDR3 protein: CAWGPGGYGYTF; CDR3 DNA: TGTGCCTGGGGGCCGGGAGGGTATGGCTACACCTTC
V gene: TRBV7-6; J gene: TRBJ1-1; CDR3 length: 13; D gene: NA; clone size: NA; CDR3 protein: CATQPTVNTEAFF; CDR3 DNA: TGTGCCACTCAGCCGACAGTGAACACTGAAGCTTTCTTT
V gene: TRBV18; J gene: TRBJ2-7; CDR3 length: 12; D gene: NA; clone size: NA; CDR3 protein: CASSPAVGEQYF; CDR3 DNA: TGTGCCAGCTCACCGGCAGTGGGCGAGCAGTACTTC
V gene: TRBV18; J gene: TRBJ2-2; CDR3 length: 13; D gene: NA; clone size: NA; CDR3 protein: CASSPSNTGELFF; CDR3 DNA: TGTGCCAGCTCACCGTCGAACACCGGGGAGCTGTTTTTT
V gene: TRBV3-1/TRBV3-2; J gene: TRBJ2-3; CDR3 length: 18; D gene: TRBD2; clone size: NA; CDR3 protein: CASSHSGLAGVHVDTQYF; CDR3 DNA: TGTGCCAGCAGCCATTCGGGACTAGCGGGGGTACACGTAGATACGCAGTATTTT
V gene: TRBV18; J gene: TRBJ2-1; CDR3 length: 12; D gene: NA; clone size: NA; CDR3 protein: CASSPRYNEQFF; CDR3 DNA: TGTGCCAGCTCACCACGCTACAATGAGCAGTTCTTC
V gene: TRBV5-4; J gene: TRBJ2-3; CDR3 length: 18; D gene: NA; clone size: NA; CDR3 protein: CASSPWGRWNWGTDTQYF; CDR3 DNA: TGTGCCAGCAGCCCATGGGGCAGGTGGAATTGGGGCACAGATACGCAGTATTTT
V gene: TRBV6-2/TRBV6-3; J gene: TRBJ2-5; CDR3 length: 16; D gene: TRBD2; clone size: NA; CDR3 protein: CASSIQSWGGQETQYF; CDR3 DNA: TGTGCCAGCAGTATACAAAGCTGGGGAGGGCAAGAGACCCAGTACTTC
V gene: TRBV29-1; J gene: TRBJ1-4; CDR3 length: 16; D gene: NA; clone size: NA; CDR3 protein: CSVEKEGGISNEKLFF; CDR3 DNA: TGCAGCGTTGAAAAGGAGGGGGGGATCTCTAATGAAAAACTGTTTTTT
V gene: TRBV10-3; J gene: TRBJ2-2; CDR3 length: 15; D gene: TRBD1; clone size: NA; CDR3 protein: CAIREDRGDAGELFF; CDR3 DNA: TGTGCCATCAGGGAGGACAGGGGGGATGCCGGGGAGCTGTTTTTT
V gene: TRBV20-1; J gene: TRBJ2-7; CDR3 length: 17; D gene: TRBD2; clone size: NA; CDR3 protein: CSASKLAGVPISYEQYF; CDR3 DNA: TGCAGTGCTAGTAAACTAGCGGGGGTCCCTATCTCCTACGAGCAGTACTTC
V gene: TRBV5-4; J gene: TRBJ2-1; CDR3 length: 14; D gene: NA; clone size: NA; CDR3 protein: CASSLGGQGREQFF; CDR3 DNA: TGTGCCAGCAGCTTGGGAGGGCAGGGGAGGGAGCAGTTCTTC